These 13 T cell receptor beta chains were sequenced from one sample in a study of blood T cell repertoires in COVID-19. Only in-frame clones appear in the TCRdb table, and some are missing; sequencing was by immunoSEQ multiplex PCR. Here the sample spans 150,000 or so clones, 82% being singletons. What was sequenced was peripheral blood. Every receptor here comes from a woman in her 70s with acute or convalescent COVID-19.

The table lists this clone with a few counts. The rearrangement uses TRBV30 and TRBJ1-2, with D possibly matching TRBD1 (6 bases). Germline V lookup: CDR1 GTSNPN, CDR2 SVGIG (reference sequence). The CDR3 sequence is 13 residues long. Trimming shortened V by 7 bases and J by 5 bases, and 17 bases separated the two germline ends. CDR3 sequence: CASDRSWFYGYTF. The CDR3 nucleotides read TGTGCCTCCGACAGGTCTTGGTTTTATGGCTACACCTTC. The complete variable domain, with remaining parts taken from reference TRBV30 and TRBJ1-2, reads SQTIHQWPATLVQPVGSPLSLECTVEGTSNPNLYWYRQAAGRGLQLLFYSVGIGQISSEVPQNLSASRPQDRQFILSSKKLLLSDSGFYLCASDRSWFYGYTFGSGTRLTVV.

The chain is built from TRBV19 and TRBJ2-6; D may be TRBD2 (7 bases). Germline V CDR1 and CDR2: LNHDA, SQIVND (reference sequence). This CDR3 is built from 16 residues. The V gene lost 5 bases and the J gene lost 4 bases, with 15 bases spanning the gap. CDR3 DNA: TGTGCCAGTAGTCACCCCGGGGGGCCCGGGGCCAACGTCCTGACTTTC. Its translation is CASSHPGGPGANVLTF.

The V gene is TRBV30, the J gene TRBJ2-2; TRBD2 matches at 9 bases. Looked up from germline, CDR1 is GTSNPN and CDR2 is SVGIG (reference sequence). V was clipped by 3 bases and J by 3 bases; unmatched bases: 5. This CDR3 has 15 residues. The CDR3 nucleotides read TGTGCCTGGAGCTGGGGACTAGCAGACACCGGGGAGCTGTTTTTT. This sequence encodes CAWSWGLADTGELFF.

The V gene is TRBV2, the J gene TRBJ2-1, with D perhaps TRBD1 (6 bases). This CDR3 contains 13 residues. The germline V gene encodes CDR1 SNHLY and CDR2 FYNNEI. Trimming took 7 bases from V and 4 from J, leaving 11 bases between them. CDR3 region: CASTQDSYNEQFF. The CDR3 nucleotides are TGTGCCAGCACTCAGGACAGTTACAATGAGCAGTTCTTC.

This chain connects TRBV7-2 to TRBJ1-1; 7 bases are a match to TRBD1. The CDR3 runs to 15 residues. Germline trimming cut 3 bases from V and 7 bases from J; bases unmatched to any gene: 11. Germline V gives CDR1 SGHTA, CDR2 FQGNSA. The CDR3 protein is CASSLGGGQFYEAFF. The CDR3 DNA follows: TGTGCCAGCAGCTTGGGTGGGGGACAGTTCTATGAAGCTTTCTTT.

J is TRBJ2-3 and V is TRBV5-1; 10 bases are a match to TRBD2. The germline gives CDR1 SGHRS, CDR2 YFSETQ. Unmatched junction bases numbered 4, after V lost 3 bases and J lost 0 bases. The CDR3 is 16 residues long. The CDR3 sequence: CASSSVLAGSTDTQYF. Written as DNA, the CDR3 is TGCGCCAGCAGCTCCGTACTAGCGGGAAGCACAGATACGCAGTATTTT.

Written as DNA, the CDR3 is TGTGCCAGCAGTGACGTTCAGGGGCGCATAAGTGGCTACACCTTC. Its protein is CASSDVQGRISGYTF. The genes are TRBV6-4 and TRBJ1-2; D possibly corresponds to TRBD1 (6 bases). CDR1 and CDR2 from the germline V gene are MRHNA and SNTAGT. The CDR3 contains 15 residues. The ends were cut back, 2 bases at V and 7 bases at J, with 17 bases in the middle.

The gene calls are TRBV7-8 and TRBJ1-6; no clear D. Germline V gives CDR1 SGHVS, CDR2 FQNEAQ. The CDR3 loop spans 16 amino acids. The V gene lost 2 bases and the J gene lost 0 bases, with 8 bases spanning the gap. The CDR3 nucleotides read TGTGCCAGCAGCTTATCCACGAGCTCCTATAATTCACCCCTCCACTTT. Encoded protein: CASSLSTSSYNSPLHF.

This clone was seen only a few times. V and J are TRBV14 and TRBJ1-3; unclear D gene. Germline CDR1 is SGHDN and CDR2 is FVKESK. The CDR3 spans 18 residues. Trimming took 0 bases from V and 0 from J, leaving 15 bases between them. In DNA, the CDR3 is TGTGCCAGCAGCCAAGATGAGCGCGGGCTGGCCTCTGGAAACACCATATATTTT. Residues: CASSQDERGLASGNTIYF. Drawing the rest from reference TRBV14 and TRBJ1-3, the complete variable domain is EAGVTQFPSHSVIEKGQTVTLRCDPISGHDNLYWYRRVMGKEIKFLLHFVKESKQDESGMPNNRFLAERTGGTYSTLKVQPAELEDSGVYFCASSQDERGLASGNTIYFGEGSWLTVV.

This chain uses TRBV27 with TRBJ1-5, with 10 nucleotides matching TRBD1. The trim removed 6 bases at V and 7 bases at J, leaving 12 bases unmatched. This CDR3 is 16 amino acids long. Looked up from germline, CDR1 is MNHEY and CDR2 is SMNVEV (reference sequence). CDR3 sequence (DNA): TGTGCCAGCAGGGGACAGGGGATGAGCCTTCAACAGCCCCAGCATTTT. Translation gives CASRGQGMSLQQPQHF.

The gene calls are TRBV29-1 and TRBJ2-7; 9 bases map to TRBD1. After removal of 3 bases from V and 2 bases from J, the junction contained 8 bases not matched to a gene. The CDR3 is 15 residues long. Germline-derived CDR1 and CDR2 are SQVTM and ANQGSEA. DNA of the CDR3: TGCAGCGTTGACCAACAGGGGACAGGGACCTACGAGCAGTACTTC. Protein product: CSVDQQGTGTYEQYF.

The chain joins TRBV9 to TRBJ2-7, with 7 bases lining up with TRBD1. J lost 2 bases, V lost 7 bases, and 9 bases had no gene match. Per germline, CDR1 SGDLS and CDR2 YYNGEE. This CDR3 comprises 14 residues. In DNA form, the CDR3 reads TGTGCCAGCTCCTTTGGGGACAGAGCCTACGAGCAGTACTTC. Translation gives CASSFGDRAYEQYF.

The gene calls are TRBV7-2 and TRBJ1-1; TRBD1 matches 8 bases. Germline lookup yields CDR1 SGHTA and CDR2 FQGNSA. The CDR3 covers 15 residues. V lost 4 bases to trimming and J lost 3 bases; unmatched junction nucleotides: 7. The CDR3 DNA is TGTGCCAGCAGCTGGACAGGGCTCGGGGACACTGAAGCTTTCTTT. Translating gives CASSWTGLGDTEAFF.